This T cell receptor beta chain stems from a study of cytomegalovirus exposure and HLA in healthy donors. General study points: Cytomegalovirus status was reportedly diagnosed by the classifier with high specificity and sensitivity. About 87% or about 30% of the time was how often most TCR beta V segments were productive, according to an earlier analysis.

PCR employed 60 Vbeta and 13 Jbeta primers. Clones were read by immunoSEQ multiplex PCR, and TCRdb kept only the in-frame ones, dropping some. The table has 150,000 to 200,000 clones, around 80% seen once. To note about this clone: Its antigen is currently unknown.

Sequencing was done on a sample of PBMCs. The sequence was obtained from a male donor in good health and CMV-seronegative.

In DNA, the CDR3 is TGTGCCAGCAGTGCTTTAGAGTTACTTGATACGCAGTATTTT. This codes for CASSALELLDTQYF. The chain joins TRBV5-6 to TRBJ2-3; no firm D call. The CDR3 totals 14 residues. CDR1 and CDR2 (germline): SGHDT, YYEEEE. With 5 bases removed from V and 6 bases from J, the gap between germline ends came to 16 bases.